The 3 T cell receptor beta chains in this list originate from one sample, sequenced in a study of blood T cell repertoires in COVID-19. TCRdb's copy holds only in-frame clones and misses some; the assay was immunoSEQ multiplex PCR. Here the sample spans about 400,000 clones, approximately 89% being singletons. Sequencing was performed on PBMCs or T cells enriched from blood (not recorded which). The origin of the receptors is a woman in her 30s who had recovered from COVID-19.

This clone has only one observation. V is TRBV2 and J is TRBJ2-1, with no clear D. With 2 bases removed from V and 9 bases from J, the gap between germline ends came to 11 bases. CDR3 length equals 13 residues. CDR1 is SNHLY, CDR2 FYNNEI, per germline. CDR3 loop: CASSEPPVIEQFF. The CDR3 nucleotides read TGTGCCAGCAGTGAACCCCCAGTTATTGAGCAGTTCTTC. The full variable domain, completed using reference TRBV2 and TRBJ2-1, is EPEVTQTPSHQVTQMGQEVILRCVPISNHLYFYWYRQILGQKVEFLVSFYNNEISEKSEIFDDQFSVERPDGSNFTLKIRSTKLEDSAMYFCASSEPPVIEQFFGPGTRLTVL.

V and J are TRBV5-1 and TRBJ2-1; 8 positions agree with TRBD2. Germline V gives CDR1 SGHRS, CDR2 YFSETQ. The CDR3 is 15 residues long. The junction had 7 bases not matched to a gene; V was cut back by 1 base and J by 7 bases. The CDR3: CASSLPWTSQNEQFF. The CDR3, as DNA: TGCGCCAGCAGCTTGCCTTGGACTAGCCAGAATGAGCAGTTCTTC. The variable domain in full, completed from reference TRBV5-1 and TRBJ2-1, reads KAGVTQTPRYLIKTRGQQVTLSCSPISGHRSVSWYQQTPGQGLQFLFEYFSETQRNKGNFPGRFSGRQFSNSRSEMNVSTLELGDSALYLCASSLPWTSQNEQFFGPGTRLTVL.

The J gene is TRBJ2-2, the V gene TRBV29-1, with 11 bases aligning to TRBD2. Germline trimming cut 6 bases from V and 2 bases from J; bases unmatched to any gene: 2. CDR1 is SQVTM and CDR2 is ANQGSEA in the germline V gene. The CDR3 is made up of 14 amino acids. CDR3 DNA sequence: TGCAGCGTACTAGCGGGGGCCAACACCGGGGAGCTGTTTTTT. Translating gives CSVLAGANTGELFF.